This T cell receptor (beta chain) was captured in a study of control samples from healthy donors and cancer patients. Trimming pared 6 bases from V and 6 bases from J, leaving 21 bases between. CDR1 SNHLY and CDR2 FYNNEI come from the germline V gene. This CDR3 comprises 15 residues. Profiled with immunoSEQ multiplex PCR; TCRdb holds only in-frame clones, not every one. The sample has more than 100,000 clones; around 88% are singletons. The sample consisted of blood. The genes are TRBV2 and TRBJ2-7, with a possible D match to TRBD1 (6 bases). This clonotype was sampled from a man in his forties or fifties in good health. CDR3 DNA: TGTGCCAGCAGACCCGCTGCACAGGGTAGGTCCGAGCAGTACTTC. It is translated as CASRPAAQGRSEQYF.